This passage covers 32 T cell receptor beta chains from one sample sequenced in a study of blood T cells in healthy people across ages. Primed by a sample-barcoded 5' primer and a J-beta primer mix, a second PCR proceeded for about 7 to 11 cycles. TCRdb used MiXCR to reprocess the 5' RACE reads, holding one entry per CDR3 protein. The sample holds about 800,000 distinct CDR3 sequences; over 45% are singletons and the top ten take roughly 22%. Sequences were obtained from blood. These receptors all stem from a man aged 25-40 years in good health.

The CDR3 reads CASISRTQETQYF. CDR3 DNA: TGTGCCAGCATCTCCCGGACTCAGGAGACCCAGTACTTC. This rearrangement joins TRBV6-5 to TRBJ2-5; D may be TRBD2 (5 bases). V lost 7 bases and J 5 bases, leaving 14 bases between the germline ends. This CDR3 region has 13 residues. CDR1 MNHEY and CDR2 SVGAGI come from the germline V gene.

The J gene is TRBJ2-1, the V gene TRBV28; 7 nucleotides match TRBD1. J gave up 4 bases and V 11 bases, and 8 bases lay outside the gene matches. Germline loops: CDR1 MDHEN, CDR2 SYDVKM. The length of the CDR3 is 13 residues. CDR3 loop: CAANPGGYNEQFF. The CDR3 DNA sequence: TGTGCCGCTAATCCAGGGGGATACAATGAGCAGTTCTTC.

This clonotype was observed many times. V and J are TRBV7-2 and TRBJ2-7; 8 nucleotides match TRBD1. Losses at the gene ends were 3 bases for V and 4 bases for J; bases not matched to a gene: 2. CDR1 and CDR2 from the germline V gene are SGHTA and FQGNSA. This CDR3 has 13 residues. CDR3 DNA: TGTGCCAGCAGCTTGGACAGGGTTTACGAGCAGTACTTC. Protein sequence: CASSLDRVYEQYF.

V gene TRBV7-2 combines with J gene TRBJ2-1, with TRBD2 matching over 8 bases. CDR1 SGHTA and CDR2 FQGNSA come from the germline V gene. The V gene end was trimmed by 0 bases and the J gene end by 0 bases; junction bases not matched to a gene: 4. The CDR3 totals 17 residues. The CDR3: CASSLARRGGSYNEQFF. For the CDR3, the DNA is TGTGCCAGCAGCTTAGCGCGCCGGGGGGGCTCCTACAATGAGCAGTTCTTC.

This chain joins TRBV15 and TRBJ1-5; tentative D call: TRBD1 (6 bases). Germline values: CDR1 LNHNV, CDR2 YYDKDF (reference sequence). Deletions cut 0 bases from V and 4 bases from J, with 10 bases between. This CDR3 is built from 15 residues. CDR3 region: CATSRDKGGNQPQHF. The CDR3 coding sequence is TGTGCCACCAGCAGAGATAAGGGGGGGAATCAGCCCCAGCATTTT.

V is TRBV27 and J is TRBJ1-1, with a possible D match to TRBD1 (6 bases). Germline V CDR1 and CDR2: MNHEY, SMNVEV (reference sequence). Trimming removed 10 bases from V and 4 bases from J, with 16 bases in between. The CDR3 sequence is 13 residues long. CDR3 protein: CATREGGRTEAFF. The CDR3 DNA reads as TGTGCCACCCGGGAGGGGGGGCGCACTGAAGCTTTCTTT.

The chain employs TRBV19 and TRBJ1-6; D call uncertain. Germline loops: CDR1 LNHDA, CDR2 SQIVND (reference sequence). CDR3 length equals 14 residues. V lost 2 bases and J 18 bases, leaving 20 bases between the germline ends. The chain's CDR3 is CASSIPGMANAPHF. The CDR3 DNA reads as TGTGCCAGTAGTATACCTGGAATGGCGAATGCCCCCCACTTT.

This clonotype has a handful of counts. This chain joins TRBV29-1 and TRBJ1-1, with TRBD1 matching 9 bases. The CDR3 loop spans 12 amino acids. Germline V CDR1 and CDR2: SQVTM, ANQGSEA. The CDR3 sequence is CSTGWTGAEAFF. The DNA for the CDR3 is TGCAGTACCGGATGGACAGGGGCTGAAGCTTTCTTT.

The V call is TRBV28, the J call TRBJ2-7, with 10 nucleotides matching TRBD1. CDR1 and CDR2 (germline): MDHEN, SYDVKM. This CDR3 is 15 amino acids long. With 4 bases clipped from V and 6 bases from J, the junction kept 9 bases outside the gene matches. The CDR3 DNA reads TGTGCCAGCAGTTACACCAGGACAGGGGGAGGCGAGCAGTACTTC. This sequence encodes CASSYTRTGGGEQYF.

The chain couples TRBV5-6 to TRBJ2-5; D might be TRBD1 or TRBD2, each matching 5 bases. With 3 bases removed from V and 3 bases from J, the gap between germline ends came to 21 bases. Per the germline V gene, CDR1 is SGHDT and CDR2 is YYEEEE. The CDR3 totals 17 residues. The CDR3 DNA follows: TGTGCCAGCAGCTCCTGGGGGAGTTCACGAGGGGAAGAGACCCAGTACTTC. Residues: CASSSWGSSRGEETQYF.

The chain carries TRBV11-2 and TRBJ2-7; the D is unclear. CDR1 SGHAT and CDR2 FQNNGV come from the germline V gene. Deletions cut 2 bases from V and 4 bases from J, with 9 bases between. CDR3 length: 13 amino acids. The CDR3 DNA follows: TGTGCCAGCAGCTTACTCCAGCAGTACGAGCAGTACTTC. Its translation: CASSLLQQYEQYF.

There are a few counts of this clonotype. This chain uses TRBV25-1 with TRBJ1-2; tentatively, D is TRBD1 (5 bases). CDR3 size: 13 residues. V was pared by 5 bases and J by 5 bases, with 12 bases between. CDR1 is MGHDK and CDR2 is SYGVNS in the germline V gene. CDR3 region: CASSSAGLYGYTF. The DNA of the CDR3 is TGTGCCAGCAGTTCGGCGGGGCTATATGGCTACACCTTC.

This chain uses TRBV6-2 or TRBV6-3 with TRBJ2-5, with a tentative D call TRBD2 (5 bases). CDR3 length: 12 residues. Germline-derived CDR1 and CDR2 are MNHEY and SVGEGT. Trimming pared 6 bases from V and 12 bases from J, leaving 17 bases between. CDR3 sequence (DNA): TGTGCCAGCAGCACCTCTGCGGGTTTGGAGTACTTC. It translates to CASSTSAGLEYF.

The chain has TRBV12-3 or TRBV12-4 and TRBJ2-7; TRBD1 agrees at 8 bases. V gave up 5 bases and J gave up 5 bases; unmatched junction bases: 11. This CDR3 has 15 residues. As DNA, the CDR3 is TGTGCCAGCAGTATCGGACAGGGAGTAATTGACGAGCAGTACTTC. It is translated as CASSIGQGVIDEQYF.

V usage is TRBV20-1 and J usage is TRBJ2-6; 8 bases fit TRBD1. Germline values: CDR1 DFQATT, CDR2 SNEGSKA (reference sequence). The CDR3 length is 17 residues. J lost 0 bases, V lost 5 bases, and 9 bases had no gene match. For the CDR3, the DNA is TGCAGTGCTCTAGATCGGACAGGGAGCTCTGGGGCCAACGTCCTGACTTTC. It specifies CSALDRTGSSGANVLTF.

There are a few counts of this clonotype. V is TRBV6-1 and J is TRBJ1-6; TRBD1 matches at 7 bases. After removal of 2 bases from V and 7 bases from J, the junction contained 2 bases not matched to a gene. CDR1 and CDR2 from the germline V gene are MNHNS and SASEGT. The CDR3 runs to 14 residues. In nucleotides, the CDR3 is TGTGCCAGCAGTGAAACGACAGGGAATTCACCCCTCCACTTT. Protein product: CASSETTGNSPLHF.

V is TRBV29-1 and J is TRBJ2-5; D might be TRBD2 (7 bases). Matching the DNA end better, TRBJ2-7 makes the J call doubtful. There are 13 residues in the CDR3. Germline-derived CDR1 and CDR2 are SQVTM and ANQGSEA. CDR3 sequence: CSVGGGINYEQYF. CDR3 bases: TGCAGCGTAGGGGGGGGGATTAACTACGAGCAGTACTTC.

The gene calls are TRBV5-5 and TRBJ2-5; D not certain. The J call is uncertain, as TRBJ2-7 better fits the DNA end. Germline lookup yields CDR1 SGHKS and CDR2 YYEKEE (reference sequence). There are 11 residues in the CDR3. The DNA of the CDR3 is TGTGCCAGCAGCGTGCCACGCGAGCAGTACTTC. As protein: CASSVPREQYF.

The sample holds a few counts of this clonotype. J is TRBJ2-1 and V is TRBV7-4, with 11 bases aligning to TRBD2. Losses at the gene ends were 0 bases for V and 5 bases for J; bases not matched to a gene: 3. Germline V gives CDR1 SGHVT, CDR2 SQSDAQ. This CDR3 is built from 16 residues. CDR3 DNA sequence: TGTGCCAGCAGCTTAGCCTCACTAGCGGGGGACAATGAGCAGTTCTTC. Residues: CASSLASLAGDNEQFF.

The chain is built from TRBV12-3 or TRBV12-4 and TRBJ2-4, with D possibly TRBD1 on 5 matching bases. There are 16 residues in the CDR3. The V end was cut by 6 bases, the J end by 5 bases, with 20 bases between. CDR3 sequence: CASSALLRGRENIQYF. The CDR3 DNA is TGTGCCAGCAGCGCCCTACTAAGGGGTCGGGAAAACATTCAGTACTTC.

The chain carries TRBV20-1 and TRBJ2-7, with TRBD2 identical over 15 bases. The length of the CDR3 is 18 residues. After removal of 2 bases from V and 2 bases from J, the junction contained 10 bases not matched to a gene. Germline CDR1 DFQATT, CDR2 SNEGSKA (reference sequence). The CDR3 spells CSARKTSGLAGGTYEQYF. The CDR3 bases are TGCAGTGCTAGAAAGACATCCGGACTAGCGGGAGGGACCTACGAGCAGTACTTC.

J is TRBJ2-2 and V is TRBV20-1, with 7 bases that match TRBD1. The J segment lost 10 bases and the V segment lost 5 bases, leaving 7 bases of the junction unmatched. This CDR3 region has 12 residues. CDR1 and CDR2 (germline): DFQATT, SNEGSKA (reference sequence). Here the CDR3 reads CSARQGSTELFF. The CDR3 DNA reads TGCAGTGCTCGACAGGGATCTACGGAGCTGTTTTTT.

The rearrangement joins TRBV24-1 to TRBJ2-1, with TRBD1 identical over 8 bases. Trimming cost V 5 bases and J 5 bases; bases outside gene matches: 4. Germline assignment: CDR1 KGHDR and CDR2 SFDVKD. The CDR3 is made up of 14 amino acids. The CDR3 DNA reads TGTGCCACCAGTGGTGGACAGGGCCACAATGAGCAGTTCTTC. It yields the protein CATSGGQGHNEQFF.

CDR3 sequence: CASSAYPGSSYEQYF. As DNA, the CDR3 is TGCGCCAGCAGCGCCTACCCCGGGTCCTCCTACGAGCAGTACTTC. The rearrangement joins TRBV5-1 to TRBJ2-7; D not resolved. The germline V gene has CDR1 SGHRS and CDR2 YFSETQ. This CDR3 has 15 amino acids. V lost 4 bases, J lost 0 bases, and 14 bases lay in between.

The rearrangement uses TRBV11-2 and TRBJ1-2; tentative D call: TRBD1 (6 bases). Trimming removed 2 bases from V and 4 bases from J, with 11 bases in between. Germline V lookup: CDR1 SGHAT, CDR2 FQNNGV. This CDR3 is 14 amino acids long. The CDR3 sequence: CASSLNRDSYGYTF. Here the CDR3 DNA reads TGTGCCAGCAGCTTAAACAGGGACTCCTATGGCTACACCTTC.

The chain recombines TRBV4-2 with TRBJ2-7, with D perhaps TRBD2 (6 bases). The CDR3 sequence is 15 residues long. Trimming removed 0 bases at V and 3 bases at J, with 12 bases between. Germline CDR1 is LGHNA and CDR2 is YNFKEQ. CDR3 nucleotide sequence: TGTGCCAGCAGCCAAGATTGGGGAGGTGACTACGAGCAGTACTTC. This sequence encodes CASSQDWGGDYEQYF.

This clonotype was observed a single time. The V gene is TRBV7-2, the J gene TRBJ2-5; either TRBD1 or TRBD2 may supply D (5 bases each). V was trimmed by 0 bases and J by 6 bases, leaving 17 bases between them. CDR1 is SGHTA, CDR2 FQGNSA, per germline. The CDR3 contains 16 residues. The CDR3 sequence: CASSLAGTAGVKTQYF. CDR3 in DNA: TGTGCCAGCAGCTTAGCTGGGACCGCCGGGGTGAAGACCCAGTACTTC.

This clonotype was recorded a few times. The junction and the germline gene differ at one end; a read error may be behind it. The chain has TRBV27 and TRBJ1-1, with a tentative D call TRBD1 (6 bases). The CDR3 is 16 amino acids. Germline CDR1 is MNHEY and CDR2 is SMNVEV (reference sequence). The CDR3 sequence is CASRPSGGSLNAEAFF. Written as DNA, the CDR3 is TGTGCCAGCAGACCCAGCGGGGGCTCCTTGAACGCTGAAGCTTTCTTT.

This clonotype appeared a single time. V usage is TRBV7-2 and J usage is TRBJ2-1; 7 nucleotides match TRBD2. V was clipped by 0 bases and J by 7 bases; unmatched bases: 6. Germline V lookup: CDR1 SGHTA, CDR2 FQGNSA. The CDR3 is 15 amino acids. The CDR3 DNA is TGTGCCAGCAGCTTAGCCCTTACTAGCGCGAATGAGCAGTTCTTC. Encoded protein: CASSLALTSANEQFF.

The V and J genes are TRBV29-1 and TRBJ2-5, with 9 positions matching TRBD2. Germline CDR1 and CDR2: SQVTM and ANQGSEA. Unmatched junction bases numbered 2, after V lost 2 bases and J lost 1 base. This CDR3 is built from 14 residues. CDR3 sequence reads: CSVELAGSQETQYF. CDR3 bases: TGCAGCGTTGAACTAGCGGGGTCCCAAGAGACCCAGTACTTC.

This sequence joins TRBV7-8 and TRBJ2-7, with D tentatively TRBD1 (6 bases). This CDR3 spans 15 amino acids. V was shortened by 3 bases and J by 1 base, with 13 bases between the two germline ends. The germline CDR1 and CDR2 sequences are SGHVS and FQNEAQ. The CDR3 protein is CASSFGQPTSYEQYF. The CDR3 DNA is TGTGCCAGCAGCTTCGGACAGCCGACTTCCTACGAGCAGTACTTC.

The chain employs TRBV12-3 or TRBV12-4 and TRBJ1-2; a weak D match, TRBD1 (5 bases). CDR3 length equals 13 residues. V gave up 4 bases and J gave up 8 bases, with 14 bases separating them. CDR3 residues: CASSSRVRVGYTF. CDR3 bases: TGTGCCAGCAGTTCCAGGGTCAGAGTCGGCTACACCTTC.